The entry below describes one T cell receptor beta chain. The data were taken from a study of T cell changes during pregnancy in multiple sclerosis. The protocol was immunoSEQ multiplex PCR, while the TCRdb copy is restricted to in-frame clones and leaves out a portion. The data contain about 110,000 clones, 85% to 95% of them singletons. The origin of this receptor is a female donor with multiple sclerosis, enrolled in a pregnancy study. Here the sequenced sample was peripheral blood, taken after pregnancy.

The CDR3 nucleotides read TGTGCCAGCAGTCCAAGCCCGAGTGGTGTCTATCCCTACGAGCAGTACTTC. The encoded protein is CASSPSPSGVYPYEQYF. V is TRBV28 and J is TRBJ2-7; D unresolved. V lost 5 bases and J 2 bases, leaving 22 bases between the germline ends. CDR3 length: 17 residues. Per germline, CDR1 MDHEN and CDR2 SYDVKM.